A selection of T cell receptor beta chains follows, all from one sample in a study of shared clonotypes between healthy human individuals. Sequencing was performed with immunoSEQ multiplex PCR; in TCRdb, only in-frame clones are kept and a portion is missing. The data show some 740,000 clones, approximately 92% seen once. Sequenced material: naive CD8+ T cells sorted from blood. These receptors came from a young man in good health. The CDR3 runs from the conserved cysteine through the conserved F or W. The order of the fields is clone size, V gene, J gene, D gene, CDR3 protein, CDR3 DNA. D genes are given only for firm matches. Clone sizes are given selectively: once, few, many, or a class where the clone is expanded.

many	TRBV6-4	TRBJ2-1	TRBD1	CASRNRTGPYNEQFF	TGTGCCAGCAGAAATAGGACAGGGCCCTACAATGAGCAGTTCTTC
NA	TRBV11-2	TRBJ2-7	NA	CASSLVSVAYEQYF	TGTGCCAGCAGCTTAGTCTCTGTGGCCTACGAGCAGTACTTC
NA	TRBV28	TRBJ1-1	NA	CASSLTANTEAFF	TGTGCCAGCAGCTTGACAGCTAACACTGAAGCTTTCTTT
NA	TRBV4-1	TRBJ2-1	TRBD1	CASSQAGTGVNEQFF	TGCGCCAGCAGCCAAGCCGGGACAGGGGTCAATGAGCAGTTCTTC
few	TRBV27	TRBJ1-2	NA	CASSFVGGDYGYTF	TGTGCCAGCAGTTTCGTCGGGGGCGACTATGGCTACACCTTC
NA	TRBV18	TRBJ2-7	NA	CASSRGAGRNSYEQYF	TGTGCCAGCTCCAGGGGGGCAGGTAGAAACTCCTACGAGCAGTACTTC
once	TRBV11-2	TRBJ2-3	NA	CASSSEGFSTDTQYF	TGTGCCAGCAGCTCCGAAGGGTTTTCTACAGATACGCAGTATTTT
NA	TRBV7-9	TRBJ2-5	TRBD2	CASSSLIGGSGETQYF	TGTGCCAGCAGCTCATTAATTGGCGGGAGTGGTGAGACCCAGTACTTC
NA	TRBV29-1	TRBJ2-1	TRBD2	CSVASGRDLSYNEQFF	TGCAGCGTTGCTAGCGGGAGGGATCTGTCCTACAATGAGCAGTTCTTC
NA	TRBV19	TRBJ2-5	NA	CATTPLGQETQYF	TGTGCCACAACCCCCTTGGGCCAAGAGACCCAGTACTTC
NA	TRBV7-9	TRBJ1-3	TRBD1	CASSNRDSSATGNTIYF	TGTGCCAGCAGCAATCGGGACAGTTCCGCCACGGGAAACACCATATATTTT
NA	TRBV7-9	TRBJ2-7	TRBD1	CASSLDEGASSYEQYF	TGTGCCAGCAGCTTAGACGAGGGGGCTTCATCCTACGAGCAGTACTTC
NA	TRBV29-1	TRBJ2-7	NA	CSVRRGGAYEQYF	TGCAGCGTCCGTAGGGGGGGGGCCTACGAGCAGTACTTC
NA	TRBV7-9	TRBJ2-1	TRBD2	CASSLRSGGGLNNEQFF	TGTGCCAGCAGCTTACGGTCAGGCGGGGGACTTAACAATGAGCAGTTCTTC
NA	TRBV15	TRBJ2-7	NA	CATSREGETYEQYF	TGTGCCACCAGCAGAGAGGGGGAAACCTACGAGCAGTACTTC
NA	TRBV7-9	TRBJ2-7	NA	CASSSPAYEQYF	TGTGCCAGCAGCTCACCGGCTTACGAGCAGTACTTC
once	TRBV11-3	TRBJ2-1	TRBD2	CASSLGGGRALDEQFF	TGTGCCAGCAGCTTAGGAGGCGGGAGGGCCCTCGATGAGCAGTTCTTC
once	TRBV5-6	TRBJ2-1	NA	CASSFEFNEQFF	TGTGCCAGCAGCTTTGAGTTTAATGAGCAGTTCTTC
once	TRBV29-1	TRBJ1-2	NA	CSATTRGGYNYGYTF	TGCAGCGCCACGACCAGAGGGGGTTATAACTATGGCTACACCTTC
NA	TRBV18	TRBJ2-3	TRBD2	CASSPAAGVSTDTQYF	TGTGCCAGCTCACCAGCCGCGGGAGTGTCGACAGATACGCAGTATTTT
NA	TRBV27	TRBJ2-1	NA	CASSLFFYNEQFF	TGTGCCAGCAGTTTATTTTTCTACAATGAGCAGTTCTTC
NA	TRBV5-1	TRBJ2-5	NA	CASSLAVAVYQETQYF	TGCGCCAGCAGCTTGGCTGTAGCGGTATACCAAGAGACCCAGTACTTC
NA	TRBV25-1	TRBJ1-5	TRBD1	CASRSQGAQHF	TGTGCCAGCAGGTCCCAGGGGGCCCAGCATTTT
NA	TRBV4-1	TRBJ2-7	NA	CASSMLDTPTYEQYF	TGCGCCAGCAGCATGCTCGATACCCCCACCTACGAGCAGTACTTC
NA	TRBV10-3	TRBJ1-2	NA	CAISPGSEGYTF	TGTGCCATCAGCCCAGGAAGTGAGGGCTACACCTTC
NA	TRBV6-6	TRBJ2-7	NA	CASSYSPDSPYEQYF	TGTGCCAGCAGTTACTCCCCGGACAGCCCCTACGAGCAGTACTTC
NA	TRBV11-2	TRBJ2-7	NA	CASSLVRTDYEQYF	TGTGCCAGCAGCTTAGTTAGGACAGATTACGAGCAGTACTTC
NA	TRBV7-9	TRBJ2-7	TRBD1	CASSPRDRGYEQYF	TGTGCCAGCAGCCCCCGGGACAGGGGATACGAGCAGTACTTC
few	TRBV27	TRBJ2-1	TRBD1	CASSLPGQYNEQFF	TGTGCCAGCAGTCTGCCGGGACAGTACAATGAGCAGTTCTTC
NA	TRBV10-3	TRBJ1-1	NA	CAISESGLGTEAFF	TGTGCCATCAGTGAGTCGGGTTTAGGAACTGAAGCTTTCTTT
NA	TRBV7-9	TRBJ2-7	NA	CASSLETYEQYF	TGTGCCAGCAGCTTAGAGACTTACGAGCAGTACTTC
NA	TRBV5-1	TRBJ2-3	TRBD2	CASTLAVSTDTQYF	TGCGCCAGCACTCTAGCGGTTAGCACAGATACGCAGTATTTT
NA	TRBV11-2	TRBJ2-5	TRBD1	CASSLDFWDRGGETQYF	TGTGCCAGCAGCTTAGATTTTTGGGACAGGGGAGGAGAGACCCAGTACTTC
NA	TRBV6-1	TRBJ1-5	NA	CASLGGRNQPQHF	TGTGCCAGCTTGGGGGGTCGCAATCAGCCCCAGCATTTT
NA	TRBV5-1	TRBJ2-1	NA	CASSSFDSFASYNEQFF	TGCGCCAGCAGCTCCTTCGACAGTTTCGCGTCCTACAATGAGCAGTTCTTC
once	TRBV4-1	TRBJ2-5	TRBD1	CASSQDGTGRLETQYF	TGCGCCAGCAGCCAAGATGGGACAGGGAGATTAGAGACCCAGTACTTC
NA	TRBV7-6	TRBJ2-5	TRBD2	CASSLGLAGTMTETQYF	TGTGCCAGCAGCTTAGGGCTAGCGGGCACCATGACGGAGACCCAGTACTTC
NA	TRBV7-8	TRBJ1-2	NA	CASSPRSYNYGYTF	TGTGCCAGCAGCCCAAGGAGCTACAACTATGGCTACACCTTC
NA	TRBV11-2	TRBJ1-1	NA	CASSPGNTEAFF	TGTGCCAGCAGCCCCGGCAACACTGAAGCTTTCTTT
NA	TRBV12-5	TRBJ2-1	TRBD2	CASVQLAGDNEQFF	TGTGCTAGTGTCCAACTAGCGGGGGATAATGAGCAGTTCTTC
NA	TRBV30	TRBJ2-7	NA	CAWRIRRPPYEQYF	TGTGCCTGGAGGATCCGGAGGCCCCCCTACGAGCAGTACTTC
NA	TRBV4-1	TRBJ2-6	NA	CASSPTPGRSGANVLTF	TGCGCCAGCAGCCCTACCCCGGGCCGCTCTGGGGCCAACGTCCTGACTTTC
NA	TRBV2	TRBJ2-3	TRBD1	CASSSGQGLDTQYF	TGTGCCAGCAGTTCCGGACAGGGACTAGATACGCAGTATTTT
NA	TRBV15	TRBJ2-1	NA	CATSRDNPLVRGNNEQFF	TGTGCCACCAGCAGAGACAACCCTCTCGTGCGGGGCAACAATGAGCAGTTCTTC